Given below is one T cell receptor (beta chain) in context. Its antigen is as yet unknown. The CDR3 is made up of 12 amino acids. V was trimmed by 1 base and J by 5 bases, leaving 6 bases between them. Germline CDR1 and CDR2: LNHNV and YYDKDF (reference sequence). Sequenced by immunoSEQ multiplex PCR; TCRdb stores in-frame clones only, minus some. The table lists about 340,000 clones, 86% of them singletons. The data belong to a study of cytomegalovirus exposure and HLA in healthy donors. Study-level findings and limits: The classifier, whose performance was assessed in both the original and validation cohorts, reportedly diagnosed cytomegalovirus status with high specificity and sensitivity.

Sample: PBMCs. The TCR originated in a woman aged 18-29 years in good health and CMV-seronegative. The chain recombines TRBV15 with TRBJ2-7; the D gene is possibly TRBD2 (5 bases). CDR3 protein: CATSRAGNEQYF. The CDR3 bases are TGTGCCACCAGCAGAGCGGGGAACGAGCAGTACTTC.